This paragraph covers one T cell receptor (beta chain) sequence. Time point reported: sample taken at primary tumor resection. Sequencing of whole RNA from tumor, nontumor lung or frozen PBMC involved no sorting. These data originate in a study of spatial heterogeneity in lung cancer. From the 5' RACE reads, TCRdb called clonotypes with MiXCR, one entry per CDR3 protein. The data hold fewer than 45,000 distinct CDR3 sequences, with roughly 7% observed a single time. This TCR came from a female donor with early-stage non-small cell lung cancer. Sequencing was performed on PBMCs, taken at surgery.

CDR3 residues: CASSYSRTGFSYEQYF. CDR3 coding DNA: TGTGCCAGCAGTTACTCGAGGACAGGGTTCTCCTACGAGCAGTACTTC. The chain uses TRBV6-2 or TRBV6-3 and TRBJ2-7, with 8 bases that match TRBD1. The V gene end was trimmed by 0 bases and the J gene end by 0 bases; junction bases not matched to a gene: 4. This CDR3 spans 16 amino acids. Germline-derived CDR1 and CDR2 are MNHEY and SVGEGT.